One sample yielded the 5 T cell receptor beta chains listed below, sequenced in a study of beta chain features in type 1 diabetes. Expressed TCRB transcripts were sequenced because the entire RNA isolate underwent reverse transcription. This table comes from immunoSEQ multiplex PCR, and its TCRdb copy is limited to in-frame clones, with some not included. The sample carries around 310,000 clones, 8% to 13% recorded once. The specimen was naive CD4+ T cells from blood. These receptors came from a woman under 40 in good health.

This clone was counted between two and nine times. V is TRBV9 and J is TRBJ2-1; TRBD2 matches at 14 bases. CDR1 and CDR2 (germline): SGDLS, YYNGEE. The CDR3 has 16 residues. Trimming cost V 0 bases and J 8 bases; bases outside gene matches: 4. The CDR3 DNA reads as TGTGCCAGCAGCGTAGGGGGACTAGCGGGAGCCTATGAGCAGTTCTTC. It codes for CASSVGGLAGAYEQFF.

This chain uses TRBV30 with TRBJ2-5, with 8 bases that match TRBD1. This CDR3 has 13 residues. Germline trimming cut 3 bases from V and 4 bases from J; bases unmatched to any gene: 4. Germline loops: CDR1 GTSNPN, CDR2 SVGIG (reference sequence). The CDR3 here is CAWRGQGRETQYF. For the CDR3, the DNA is TGTGCCTGGAGAGGACAGGGAAGAGAGACCCAGTACTTC. Variable domain in full (rest from reference TRBV30 and TRBJ2-5): SQTIHQWPATLVQPVGSPLSLECTVEGTSNPNLYWYRQAAGRGLQLLFYSVGIGQISSEVPQNLSASRPQDRQFILSSKKLLLSDSGFYLCAWRGQGRETQYFGPGTRLLVL.

This clone was counted only a few times. This sequence joins TRBV5-1 and TRBJ1-2; no firm D call. The CDR3 has 19 residues. The V gene lost 1 base and the J gene lost 0 bases, with 22 bases spanning the gap. Germline lookup yields CDR1 SGHRS and CDR2 YFSETQ. The DNA of the CDR3 is TGCGCCAGCAGCTTGCAGGCGATCGGTCGGCGCCGGACTAACTATGGCTACACCTTC. Translated, it gives CASSLQAIGRRRTNYGYTF.

The J gene is TRBJ2-5, the V gene TRBV9, with 8 bases identical to TRBD2. Germline V gene sequence: CDR1 SGDLS, CDR2 YYNGEE. This CDR3 has 16 amino acids. Losses at the gene ends were 4 bases for V and 0 bases for J; bases not matched to a gene: 8. The CDR3 spells CASSPGAGGYQETQYF. Written as DNA, the CDR3 is TGTGCCAGCAGCCCTGGGGCGGGAGGTTACCAAGAGACCCAGTACTTC.

Details on this clone: The sample carries other DNA sequences with the same CDR3. The rearrangement joins TRBV7-3 to TRBJ2-3, with TRBD2 matching over 8 bases. V lost 3 bases to trimming and J lost 2 bases; unmatched junction nucleotides: 4. This CDR3 spans 15 amino acids. Germline V CDR1 and CDR2: SGHTA, FQGTGA. Here the CDR3 DNA reads TGTGCCAGCAGCTTGCGAGCGGGGGACACAGATACGCAGTATTTT. The encoded protein is CASSLRAGDTDTQYF.